This T cell receptor beta chain was sequenced for a study of shared clonotypes between healthy human individuals. Study-level points and caveats: The donor pool, a small one, limited the genetic and exposure-history diversity represented. Naive CD4 clonotypes overlapped across a handful of donors at roughly 5%.

The germline gives CDR1 LNHDA, CDR2 SQIVND (reference sequence). V lost 2 bases to trimming and J lost 3 bases, with 1 base between them. This CDR3 comprises 11 residues. About this clone itself: The antigen is undetermined.

Evenly divided among several immunoSEQ plates was the genomic DNA of each subset. In the study's own analysis: ImmunoSEQ junction-only sequences lacked quality scores, so their filtering differed. Method: immunoSEQ multiplex PCR; TCRdb's copy keeps in-frame clones and lacks some. V, J and clone size were drawn from that table, and D and trimming were deduced from the DNA. The sample includes 550,000 to 800,000 clones, about nine tenths of them seen just once. The TCR was taken from a man in his late teens or twenties in good health. Some clones in this sample may be carry-over from other donors' samples. V gene TRBV19 combines with J gene TRBJ1-1; D not resolved. Material for sequencing was memory CD8+ T cells from PBMCs. Sample subset: CD45RO+ cells pooled with CCR7-negative TemRA cells. CDR3 residues: CASSIYTEAFF. DNA of the CDR3: TGTGCCAGTAGTATATACACTGAAGCTTTCTTT.